This T cell receptor (beta chain) was recorded in a study of blood T cell repertoires in COVID-19. This table comes from immunoSEQ multiplex PCR, and its TCRdb copy is limited to in-frame clones, with some not included. The data show 360,000 or so clones, with around 90% seen just once and 3% to 4% held by the top ten. CDR1 is SEHNR and CDR2 is FQNEAQ in the germline V gene (reference sequence). The CDR3 has 14 amino acids. V shed 5 bases, J shed 9 bases, and the junction held 9 bases outside the gene matches. Recruited during active infection, patients (from Seattle) were subsequently followed longitudinally.

The V call is TRBV7-9, the J call TRBJ2-1; 8 nucleotides align to TRBD1. This clonotype was obtained from a woman in her sixties or seventies with COVID-19, enrolled during active disease. The sample was peripheral blood. The chain's CDR3 is CASSLHLQGGEQFF. The CDR3 DNA reads as TGTGCCAGCAGCCTACATCTACAGGGGGGTGAGCAGTTCTTC.